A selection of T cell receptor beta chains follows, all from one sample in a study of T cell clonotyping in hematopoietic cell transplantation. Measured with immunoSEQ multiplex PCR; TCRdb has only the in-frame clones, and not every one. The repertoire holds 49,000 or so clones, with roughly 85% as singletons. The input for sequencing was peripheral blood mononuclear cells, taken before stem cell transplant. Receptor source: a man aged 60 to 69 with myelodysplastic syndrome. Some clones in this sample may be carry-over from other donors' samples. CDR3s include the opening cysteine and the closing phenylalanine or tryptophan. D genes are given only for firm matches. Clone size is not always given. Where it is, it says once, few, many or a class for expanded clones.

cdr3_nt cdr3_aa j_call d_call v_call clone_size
TGTGCCAGCAGCCAAGCCCGAGCGGGGGGGCCGAACATTCAGTACTTC CASSQARAGGPNIQYF TRBJ2-4 TRBD2 TRBV4-2 NA
TGTGCCAGCAGTTTACCGGCGGGATCCTATAGCAATCAGCCCCAGCATTTT CASSLPAGSYSNQPQHF TRBJ1-5 NA TRBV28 NA
TGTGCCAGCCCATGGGGATATAGCAATCAGCCCCAGCATTTT CASPWGYSNQPQHF TRBJ1-5 NA TRBV7-3 NA
TGTGCCAGCAGCACCTCAGGGGGCGCTGGCTATGGCTACACCTTC CASSTSGGAGYGYTF TRBJ1-2 TRBD1 TRBV6-1 NA
TGCGCCAGCAGCCAAGATTATGGTAGCGGGTCATACGAGCAGTACTTC CASSQDYGSGSYEQYF TRBJ2-7 TRBD2 TRBV4-3 NA
TGTGCCAGCAGTCGGGGACGGTTCAGCACAGATACGCAGTATTTT CASSRGRFSTDTQYF TRBJ2-3 NA TRBV28 NA
TGCAGCGTCGAGGGGACGGTATACAATGAGCAGTTCTTC CSVEGTVYNEQFF TRBJ2-1 NA TRBV29-1 NA
TGCGCCAGCAGCTCGCACCTAGGCCAGAACACTGAAGCTTTCTTT CASSSHLGQNTEAFF TRBJ1-1 NA TRBV4-3 NA
TGTGCCAGCAGTTTAGCAGGGGAAAAACTGTTTTTT CASSLAGEKLFF TRBJ1-4 NA TRBV28 few
TGTGCCAGCAGTGAAGCGCCAGGGTACACAGATACGCAGTATTTT CASSEAPGYTDTQYF TRBJ2-3 NA TRBV6-1 NA
TGCGCCAGCAGCCAAGGCAGAGAGGGCTATGGCTACACCTTC CASSQGREGYGYTF TRBJ1-2 NA TRBV4-3 few
TGTGCCAGCAGCAAAGACAGGGTTCAAACAGATACGCAGTATTTT CASSKDRVQTDTQYF TRBJ2-3 TRBD1 TRBV7-8 few
TGTGCCAGCAGCTTAGGCCCAAGTAGCGTTGGGACTAACTATGGCTACACCTTC CASSLGPSSVGTNYGYTF TRBJ1-2 NA TRBV11-2 few
TGTGCCAGCAGCCTAACGGACAGGGGGCGCGAAGGCTACACCTTC CASSLTDRGREGYTF TRBJ1-2 TRBD1 TRBV7-9 few
TGCAGTGCCCGGTCTGGAAACACCATATATTTT CSARSGNTIYF TRBJ1-3 NA TRBV20-1 NA
TGTGCCAGCAGGGGGACAGGTCCATCCTACGAGCAGTACTTC CASRGTGPSYEQYF TRBJ2-7 TRBD1 TRBV28 NA
TGTGCCAGCAGCCCCTCTCGCGGGTCCTCCTACAATGAGCAGTTCTTC CASSPSRGSSYNEQFF TRBJ2-1 NA TRBV11-3 NA
TGTGCCTCCGGGTTGTTGGGCACTGAAGCTTTCTTT CASGLLGTEAFF TRBJ1-1 NA TRBV30 NA
TGTGCCAGCAGTTCTCCGGGACAGGGTGCCTATGGCTACACCTTC CASSSPGQGAYGYTF TRBJ1-2 TRBD1 TRBV28 NA
TGTGCCAGCAGCCCAGGGACCTCTAGGGGAAGCTACACCTTC CASSPGTSRGSYTF TRBJ1-2 NA TRBV7-9 NA
TGCGCCAGCAGCCAAGATGTGACCTCTGGGACCTATGGCTACACCTTC CASSQDVTSGTYGYTF TRBJ1-2 NA TRBV4-3 NA
TGTGCCAGTGGGGGGGACAGGGGCTATAGCAATCAGCCCCAGCATTTT CASGGDRGYSNQPQHF TRBJ1-5 TRBD1 TRBV2 NA
TGCGCCAGCAGCTTCCAAGGTTCACCCCTCCACTTT CASSFQGSPLHF TRBJ1-6 NA TRBV5-1 NA
TGCGCCAGCAGCCAGCCGGGGGACCTCCTTGAAAAACTGTTTTTT CASSQPGDLLEKLFF TRBJ1-4 NA TRBV4-3 NA
TGCAGCGTTGAGGGACGGTTGAACACTGAAGCTTTCTTT CSVEGRLNTEAFF TRBJ1-1 NA TRBV29-1 NA
TGTGCCAGCAGCTTGGGTCAGGGGTATGAGCAGTTCTTC CASSLGQGYEQFF TRBJ2-1 NA TRBV5-6 NA
TGTGCCAGCAGCTTAGGGGGCGGGACCGGGGAGCTGTTTTTT CASSLGGGTGELFF TRBJ2-2 NA TRBV11-2 once
TGCGCCAGCAGTCAATCTCGGACAGGGGAAAATAGCAATCAGCCCCAGCATTTT CASSQSRTGENSNQPQHF TRBJ1-5 TRBD1 TRBV23-1 once
TGTGCCAGCTCATTAGCAGGGAGTGCTAATGAAAAACTGTTTTTT CASSLAGSANEKLFF TRBJ1-4 NA TRBV18 NA
TGTGCCAGCAGCTCAGTGGCGGACTTTCGGCAGTTCTTC CASSSVADFRQFF TRBJ2-1 NA TRBV7-2 NA
TGTGCCAGCAGCCAGGGGGCCAGCCATGGCTACACCTTC CASSQGASHGYTF TRBJ1-2 TRBD1 TRBV6-4 NA
TGTGCCAGCAGCTCCGGGACAGGGGCCGAACAGCAGTACTTC CASSSGTGAEQQYF TRBJ2-7 TRBD1 TRBV7-3 NA